These T cell receptor beta chains were read from a single sample in a study of T cell responses to AZD1222 COVID-19 vaccine. TCRdb's table, derived via immunoSEQ multiplex PCR, lists solely in-frame clones and lacks some. This table has approximately 60,000 clones, approximately 86% appearing once. The starting material was peripheral blood, obtained on day 0 of AZD1222 vaccination. Receptors were obtained from an adult in good health. CDR3s leave out the opening cysteine and the closing phenylalanine or tryptophan. Fields, in order: V gene, D gene, CDR3 protein. A D gene is named only where the DNA matches it firmly.

v_gene: TRBV7-8
d_gene: .
CDR3aa: ASSNSYEQY

v_gene: TRBV28
d_gene: .
CDR3aa: ASSPTSSEGGNNEQF

v_gene: TRBV4-3
d_gene: TRBD1
CDR3aa: ASSQELLGQGVYEQY

v_gene: TRBV28
d_gene: .
CDR3aa: ASSLWDKDQPQH

v_gene: TRBV19
d_gene: .
CDR3aa: ASSLRGYSNQPQH

v_gene: TRBV7-8
d_gene: .
CDR3aa: ASSEVPRDSPLH

v_gene: TRBV19
d_gene: TRBD2
CDR3aa: ASSFKTSGTPYEQY

v_gene: TRBV15
d_gene: TRBD1
CDR3aa: ATSGRQGINTEAF

v_gene: TRBV11-1
d_gene: .
CDR3aa: ASTRDSGLYEQF

v_gene: TRBV19
d_gene: .
CDR3aa: ASNGGYTEAF

v_gene: TRBV19
d_gene: TRBD2
CDR3aa: ASSIIGGLAWDEQY

v_gene: TRBV28
d_gene: TRBD1
CDR3aa: ASSWDRVAYGYT

v_gene: TRBV5-4
d_gene: TRBD1
CDR3aa: ASSSDRGMDGYT

v_gene: TRBV5-1
d_gene: .
CDR3aa: ASSLAFADREQF

v_gene: TRBV2
d_gene: .
CDR3aa: ASSEALAAQATDTQY

v_gene: TRBV7-9
d_gene: .
CDR3aa: ASSLGGENTIY